This entry lists 10 T cell receptor beta chains sequenced from one sample in a study of blood T cells in healthy people across ages. It was with a sample-barcoded 5' primer and a J-beta primer mix that a second PCR of roughly 7 to 12 cycles was run. Each CDR3 protein gets one entry after TCRdb re-called the 5' RACE reads with MiXCR. The sample has about 810,000 distinct CDR3 sequences; roughly 34% are singletons. Source material: blood. These receptors were collected from a man younger than 35 in good health.

In this sample, this clonotype turned up a few times. The V and J genes are TRBV9 and TRBJ2-5; D call uncertain. V lost 4 bases and J lost 4, with 20 bases in between. CDR3 length: 16 amino acids. The germline gives CDR1 SGDLS, CDR2 YYNGEE. This chain's CDR3 is CASSLRGDLGPETQYF. In nucleotides, the CDR3 is TGTGCCAGCAGCCTCCGTGGGGATCTTGGACCAGAGACCCAGTACTTC.

This chain links TRBV9 with TRBJ1-1; D call uncertain. CDR1 and CDR2 (germline): SGDLS, YYNGEE. V shed 4 bases and J shed 0 bases, with 10 bases lying between them. This CDR3 is built from 14 residues. The CDR3 DNA is TGTGCCAGCAGCTCCATGGAGTTGAACACTGAAGCTTTCTTT. Its protein is CASSSMELNTEAFF. The full variable domain, rest sourced from reference TRBV9 and TRBJ1-1, is DSGVTQTPKHLITATGQRVTLRCSPRSGDLSVYWYQQSLDQGLQFLIQYYNGEERAKGNILERFSAQQFPDLHSELNLSSLELGDSALYFCASSSMELNTEAFFGQGTRLTVV.

This clonotype was observed a single time. The V gene is TRBV27, the J gene TRBJ1-6, with 8 bases lining up with TRBD1. Unmatched junction bases numbered 12, after V lost 3 bases and J lost 11 bases. The CDR3 has 16 residues. The germline gives CDR1 MNHEY, CDR2 SMNVEV (reference sequence). Here the CDR3 DNA reads TGTGCCAGCAGTTTGAGGCAGGGGGCCTTACGGCCACCCCTCCACTTT. This translates into CASSLRQGALRPPLHF.

This clonotype turned up a few times. CDR3 bases: TGTGCCAGCAGCCTTCAATTCGCGGGGGTCGGCGGCCAAGAGACCCAGTACTTC. Encoded protein: CASSLQFAGVGGQETQYF. The chain employs TRBV7-2 and TRBJ2-5, with 7 bases aligning to TRBD2. Germline-derived CDR1 and CDR2 are SGHTA and FQGNSA. V lost 5 bases and J lost 1; bases outside the gene matches: 16. The CDR3 is 18 residues long.

This clonotype has more than one count but fewer than ten. The gene calls are TRBV6-2 or TRBV6-3 and TRBJ1-2; perhaps TRBD1 as D (5 bases). Per germline, CDR1 MNHEY and CDR2 SVGEGT. CDR3 length: 15 amino acids. V was shortened by 0 bases and J by 7 bases, with 15 bases between the two germline ends. The CDR3 nucleotides read TGTGCCAGCAGTTACTCGAGTTCCCGTGGGGCTGGCTACACCTTC. Translated: CASSYSSSRGAGYTF.

This chain links TRBV14 with TRBJ1-5; TRBD1 might be the D (5 bases). With 4 bases removed from V and 9 bases from J, the gap between germline ends came to 16 bases. The CDR3 has 14 amino acids. The germline gives CDR1 SGHDN, CDR2 FVKESK. The CDR3 DNA reads TGTGCCAGCAGCCCGGGGGGTGCGTCGGTGCCCCAGCATTTT. It encodes CASSPGGASVPQHF.

The chain couples TRBV5-1 to TRBJ2-6; D is unresolved. Germline assignment: CDR1 SGHRS and CDR2 YFSETQ. Trimming took off 0 bases at V and 10 bases at J, with 11 bases between the two ends. The CDR3 is 14 amino acids. The CDR3 DNA follows: TGCGCCAGCAGCTTGGTCCACACCCCGAACGTCCTGACTTTC. This codes for CASSLVHTPNVLTF.

The gene calls are TRBV7-9 and TRBJ1-1; no clear D. CDR3 length: 14 residues. Trimming pared 1 base from V and 1 base from J, leaving 7 bases between. Looked up from germline, CDR1 is SEHNR and CDR2 is FQNEAQ (reference sequence). CDR3 sequence reads: CASSLERKNTEAFF. The CDR3 DNA sequence: TGTGCCAGCAGCTTAGAACGGAAGAACACTGAAGCTTTCTTT.

The CDR3 region is CASSFQGTPLDYGYTF. As DNA, the CDR3 is TGTGCCAGCAGCTTCCAAGGGACTCCCCTAGACTATGGCTACACCTTC. V gene TRBV7-2 combines with J gene TRBJ1-2, with TRBD1 as a possible D gene (5 bases). Germline CDR1 is SGHTA and CDR2 is FQGNSA. V lost 3 bases to trimming and J lost 3 bases, with 17 bases between them. The CDR3 is made up of 16 amino acids.

V usage is TRBV5-1 and J usage is TRBJ1-2; D might be TRBD1 (5 bases). V lost 4 bases and J 3 bases, leaving 16 bases between the germline ends. The germline CDR1 and CDR2 sequences are SGHRS and YFSETQ. This CDR3 has 15 residues. For the CDR3, the DNA is TGCGCCAGCAGCCCCGACTTAACGGGGGACTATGGCTACACCTTC. This gives the protein CASSPDLTGDYGYTF.